Listed below are T cell receptor beta chains from one sample, sequenced in a study of blood T cell repertoires in COVID-19. The protocol was immunoSEQ multiplex PCR, while the TCRdb copy is restricted to in-frame clones and leaves out a portion. The sample lists about 58,000 clones, roughly 90% occurring once. The sample taken for sequencing was peripheral blood. The source is a man between 60 and 70 years old with active COVID-19. The CDR3 runs from the conserved cysteine through the conserved F or W. The order of the fields is V gene, D gene, clone size, J gene, CDR3 protein, CDR3 DNA. D genes are given only for firm matches. Size is omitted from some rows. Given values are once, few, many or a class for expanded clones.

TRBV28	TRBD2	.	TRBJ2-5	CASSPWTSGPQETQYF	TGTGCCAGCAGTCCTTGGACTAGCGGGCCCCAAGAGACCCAGTACTTC
TRBV2	.	.	TRBJ2-7	CASSVAGYEQYF	TGTGCCAGCAGTGTCGCGGGGTACGAGCAGTACTTC
TRBV5-1	.	.	TRBJ1-4	CASSVDRVSEKLFF	TGCGCCAGCAGCGTGGACAGAGTAAGCGAAAAACTGTTTTTT
TRBV7-8	TRBD1	.	TRBJ2-4	CASSTRQGERGRDKNIQYF	TGTGCCAGCAGCACCCGACAGGGGGAGCGGGGTAGGGACAAAAACATTCAGTACTTC
TRBV28	.	.	TRBJ1-1	CASSLGMNTEAFF	TGTGCCAGCAGTCTAGGAATGAACACTGAAGCTTTCTTT
TRBV6-6	.	.	TRBJ1-2	CASSPGGYYGYTF	TGTGCCAGCAGTCCCGGGGGATACTATGGCTACACCTTC
TRBV7-6	.	.	TRBJ2-1	CASSPYYNEQFF	TGTGCCAGCAGCCCTTACTACAATGAGCAGTTCTTC
TRBV28	.	.	TRBJ2-2	CASSFLAGELFF	TGTGCCAGCAGTTTTCTAGCCGGGGAGCTGTTTTTT
TRBV2	.	.	TRBJ2-2	CASNLRGNAGELFF	TGTGCCAGCAATTTGAGGGGGAACGCCGGGGAGCTGTTTTTT
TRBV2	TRBD1	.	TRBJ2-1	CASMAPDRLQFF	TGTGCCAGCATGGCCCCGGACAGGTTGCAGTTCTTC
TRBV7-2	TRBD1	.	TRBJ2-5	CASSMGQGLETQYF	TGTGCCAGCAGCATGGGACAGGGGTTGGAGACCCAGTACTTC
TRBV19	TRBD2	.	TRBJ2-4	CASSRLAGGLAKNIQYF	TGTGCCAGTAGTCGACTAGCGGGGGGGCTGGCCAAAAACATTCAGTACTTC
TRBV30	.	.	TRBJ1-2	CAWTLTGANGYTF	TGTGCCTGGACCCTTACTGGGGCCAATGGCTACACCTTC
TRBV6-5	TRBD2	once	TRBJ2-1	CASSYLSGRSYNEQFF	TGTGCCAGCAGTTACCTCTCCGGGAGGTCCTACAATGAGCAGTTCTTC
TRBV4-1	.	.	TRBJ1-3	CASSQDPVSGNTIYF	TGCGCCAGCAGCCAAGACCCCGTCTCTGGAAACACCATATATTTT
TRBV11-2	TRBD2	.	TRBJ2-5	CASSSIAGGHGETQYF	TGTGCCAGCAGCTCTATAGCGGGGGGGCACGGAGAGACCCAGTACTTC
TRBV28	.	.	TRBJ1-2	CASWPTGLGDGYTF	TGTGCTAGCTGGCCGACAGGCTTAGGTGATGGCTACACCTTC
TRBV10-3	TRBD1	.	TRBJ1-1	CAIRDRGTEAFF	TGTGCCATCCGGGACAGGGGCACTGAAGCTTTCTTT
TRBV28	TRBD1	.	TRBJ2-5	CASRGTGRETQYF	TGTGCCAGCAGAGGGACAGGGCGGGAGACCCAGTACTTC
TRBV19	.	.	TRBJ1-5	CASSIGVGVHQPQHF	TGTGCCAGTAGTATAGGGGTAGGGGTTCATCAGCCCCAGCATTTT
TRBV4-3	TRBD2	.	TRBJ2-2	CASSHPGLAGVAGELFF	TGCGCCAGCAGCCATCCGGGACTAGCGGGAGTCGCCGGGGAGCTGTTTTTT
TRBV27	.	.	TRBJ1-2	CASSRQGTNNYGYTF	TGTGCCAGCAGTCGTCAGGGGACCAATAACTATGGCTACACCTTC
TRBV6-5	TRBD2	.	TRBJ2-7	CASSYTTRREKYEQYF	TGTGCCAGCAGTTACACCACCCGGCGGGAGAAATACGAGCAGTACTTC
TRBV5-5	TRBD1	.	TRBJ1-5	CASSQGADRPQHF	TGTGCCAGCAGTCAGGGGGCGGACCGGCCCCAGCATTTT
TRBV5-6	.	.	TRBJ2-5	CASSLAQLGETQYF	TGTGCCAGCAGCTTGGCTCAACTTGGAGAGACCCAGTACTTC
TRBV14	TRBD2	.	TRBJ2-2	CASSLLGRGDTGELFF	TGTGCCAGCAGCCTCCTAGGGCGGGGGGACACCGGGGAGCTGTTTTTT
TRBV10-3	TRBD1	.	TRBJ1-4	CAIRPGTGINEKLFF	TGTGCCATCCGTCCCGGGACAGGGATTAATGAAAAACTGTTTTTT
TRBV5-1	TRBD2	once	TRBJ2-3	CASSLGPSGRSPTDTQYF	TGCGCCAGCAGCTTGGGCCCTAGCGGGAGGTCCCCCACAGATACGCAGTATTTT
TRBV5-1	TRBD2	.	TRBJ2-1	CASTSRRRESYFF	TGCGCCAGCACCTCACGGCGGCGGGAGTCGTATTTCTTC
TRBV18	TRBD1	.	TRBJ1-5	CASSQRQGNQPQHF	TGTGCCAGCTCACAGCGACAGGGAAATCAGCCCCAGCATTTT
TRBV9	.	.	TRBJ2-7	CASSVEPGHHYEQYF	TGTGCCAGCAGCGTAGAACCGGGACACCACTACGAGCAGTACTTC
TRBV7-7	.	.	TRBJ2-2	CASSQVGTGELFF	TGTGCTAGCAGCCAGGTTGGGACCGGGGAGCTGTTTTTT
TRBV12-3/TRBV12-4	.	.	TRBJ1-6	CASRSTDNSPLHF	TGTGCCAGCAGATCGACTGATAATTCACCCCTCCACTTT
TRBV11-3	TRBD2	.	TRBJ2-5	CASSIRLAGVRETQYF	TGTGCCAGCAGCATAAGACTAGCGGGAGTTAGAGAGACCCAGTACTTC
TRBV28	.	.	TRBJ1-6	CASSPDRLTSPLHF	TGTGCCAGCAGCCCGGACAGACTGACATCACCCCTCCACTTT
TRBV9	TRBD1	once	TRBJ1-3	CASSLRTGSSNTIYF	TGTGCCAGCAGTCTCAGGACAGGGTCAAGCAACACCATATATTTT
TRBV12-3/TRBV12-4	.	.	TRBJ1-1	CASTQAANTEAFF	TGTGCCAGCACTCAGGCAGCGAACACTGAAGCTTTCTTT
TRBV9	TRBD2	.	TRBJ2-5	CASSVGGLAWDQETQYF	TGTGCCAGCAGCGTGGGGGGACTAGCTTGGGACCAAGAGACCCAGTACTTC
TRBV5-4	.	.	TRBJ1-6	CASSPINSPLHF	TGTGCCAGCAGCCCCATCAATTCACCCCTCCACTTT
TRBV30	.	.	TRBJ1-2	CAWSVSGVSGYTF	TGTGCCTGGAGTGTGTCAGGGGTTTCTGGCTACACCTTC